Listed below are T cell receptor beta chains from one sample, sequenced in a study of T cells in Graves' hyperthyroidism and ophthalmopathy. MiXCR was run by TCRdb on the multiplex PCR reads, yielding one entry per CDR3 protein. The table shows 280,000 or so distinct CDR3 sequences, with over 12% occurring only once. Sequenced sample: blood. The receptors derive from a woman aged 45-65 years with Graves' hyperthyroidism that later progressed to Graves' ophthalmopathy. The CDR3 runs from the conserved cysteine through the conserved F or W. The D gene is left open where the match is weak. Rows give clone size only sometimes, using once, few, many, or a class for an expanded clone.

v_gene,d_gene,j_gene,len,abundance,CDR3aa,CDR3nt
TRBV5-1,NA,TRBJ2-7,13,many,CASRRGLAYEQYF,TGCGCCAGCAGGAGAGGGTTAGCCTACGAGCAGTACTTC
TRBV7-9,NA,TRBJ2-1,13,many,CASSLAVLGEQFF,TGTGCCAGCAGCTTAGCGGTTTTAGGTGAGCAGTTCTTC
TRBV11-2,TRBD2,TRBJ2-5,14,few,CANSLLAGRETQYF,TGTGCCAACAGTTTACTAGCGGGGCGGGAGACCCAGTACTTC
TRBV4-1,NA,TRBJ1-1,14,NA,CASSQSGANTEAFF,TGCGCCAGCAGCCAATCGGGAGCCAACACTGAAGCTTTCTTT
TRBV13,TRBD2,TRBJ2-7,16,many,CASSLRVGLANYEQYF,TGTGCCAGCAGCTTAAGAGTAGGACTAGCGAACTACGAGCAGTACTTC
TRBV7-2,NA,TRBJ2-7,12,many,CASSRVSYEQYF,TGTGCCAGCAGCCGCGTCTCCTACGAGCAGTACTTC
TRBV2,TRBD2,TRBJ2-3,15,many,CASSVGLADTDTQYF,TGTGCCAGCAGTGTGGGACTAGCGGACACAGATACGCAGTATTTT
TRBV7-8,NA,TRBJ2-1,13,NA,CASSANQGFEQFF,TGTGCCAGCAGCGCCAACCAAGGATTCGAGCAGTTCTTC
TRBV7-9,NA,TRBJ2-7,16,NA,CASSLWVPGRTYEQYF,TGTGCCAGCAGCTTATGGGTCCCCGGAAGAACCTACGAGCAGTACTTC
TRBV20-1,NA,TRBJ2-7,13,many,CSARSGRSYEQYF,TGCAGTGCGAGATCAGGGCGATCCTACGAGCAGTACTTC
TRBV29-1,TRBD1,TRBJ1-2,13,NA,CSVVGTGSYGYTF,TGCAGCGTTGTAGGGACAGGGAGCTATGGCTACACCTTC
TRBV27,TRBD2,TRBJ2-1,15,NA,CASSLERGIYNEQFF,TGTGCCAGCAGTTTAGAGCGGGGGATTTACAATGAGCAGTTCTTC
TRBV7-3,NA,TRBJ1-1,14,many,CASSLLAGDTEAFF,TGTGCCAGCAGCTTACTGGCCGGGGACACTGAAGCTTTCTTT
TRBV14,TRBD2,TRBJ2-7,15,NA,CASSRPGLAMGEQYF,TGTGCCAGCAGCCGGCCGGGACTAGCAATGGGGGAGCAGTACTTC
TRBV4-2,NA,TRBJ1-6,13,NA,CASSQVKDSPLHF,TGTGCCAGCAGCCAAGTAAAGGATTCACCCCTCCACTTT
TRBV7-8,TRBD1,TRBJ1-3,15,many,CASSFDRGSGNTIYF,TGTGCCAGCAGCTTTGACAGGGGCTCTGGAAACACCATATATTTT
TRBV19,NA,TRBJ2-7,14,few,CASSIIGGNNEQYF,TGTGCCAGTAGTATAATCGGCGGGAACAACGAGCAGTACTTC
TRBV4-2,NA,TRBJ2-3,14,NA,CASSQVGEGGTQYF,TGTGCCAGCAGCCAGGTTGGAGAGGGAGGTACGCAGTATTTT
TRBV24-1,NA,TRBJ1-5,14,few,CATSDLSNNQPQHF,TGTGCCACCAGTGATTTGTCCAACAATCAGCCCCAGCATTTT
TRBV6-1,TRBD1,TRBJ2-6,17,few,CASRPGRGPSGANVLTF,TGTGCCAGCAGACCAGGCAGGGGGCCCTCTGGGGCCAACGTCCTGACTTTC
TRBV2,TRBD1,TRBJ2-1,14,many,CASSRTGGTNEQFF,TGTGCCAGCAGTCGGACAGGGGGCACGAATGAGCAGTTCTTC
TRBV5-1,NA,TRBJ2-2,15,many,CASSLVAANTGELFF,TGCGCCAGCAGCTTGGTTGCTGCGAACACCGGGGAGCTGTTTTTT
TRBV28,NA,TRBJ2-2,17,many,CASNLKPGQKNTGELFF,TGTGCCAGCAACTTAAAACCGGGACAAAAGAACACCGGGGAGCTGTTTTTT
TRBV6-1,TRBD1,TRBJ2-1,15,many,CASSEETGGYNEQFF,TGTGCCAGCAGTGAAGAGACAGGGGGATACAATGAGCAGTTCTTC
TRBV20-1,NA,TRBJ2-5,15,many,CSARDLGLLKETQYF,TGCAGTGCTAGAGACCTAGGACTGCTGAAAGAGACCCAGTACTTC
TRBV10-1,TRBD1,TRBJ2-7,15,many,CASSEGGQGPYEQYF,TGCGCCAGCAGTGAAGGTGGACAGGGACCCTACGAGCAGTACTTC
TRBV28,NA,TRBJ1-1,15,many,CASSFFRQRNTEAFF,TGTGCCAGCAGTTTCTTCCGACAGAGGAACACTGAAGCTTTCTTT
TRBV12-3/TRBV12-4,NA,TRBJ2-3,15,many,CASSKGWAGTDTQYF,TGTGCCAGCAGTAAGGGGTGGGCAGGCACAGATACGCAGTATTTT
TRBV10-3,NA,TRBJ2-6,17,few,CAISDGGVFSGANVLTF,TGTGCCATCAGTGACGGCGGAGTATTCTCTGGGGCCAACGTCCTGACTTTC
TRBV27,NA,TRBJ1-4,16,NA,CASSSLFGTKLEKLFF,TGTGCCAGCAGTTCCCTATTCGGGACGAAACTTGAAAAACTGTTTTTT
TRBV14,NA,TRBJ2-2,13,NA,CASSQDPTGKLFF,TGTGCCAGCAGCCAAGATCCGACAGGCAAGCTGTTTTTT
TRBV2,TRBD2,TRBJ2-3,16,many,CASSKTLAGGGDTQYF,TGTGCCAGCAGTAAAACCCTAGCGGGAGGTGGAGATACGCAGTATTTT
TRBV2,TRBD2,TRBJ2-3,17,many,CASSDSGVAGATDTQYF,TGTGCCAGCAGTGATAGCGGGGTAGCGGGAGCTACAGATACGCAGTATTTT
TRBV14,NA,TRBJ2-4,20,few,CASSQDRINRFRGERDIQYF,TGTGCCAGCAGCCAAGATCGGATTAATCGGTTCAGGGGAGAGAGAGACATTCAGTACTTC
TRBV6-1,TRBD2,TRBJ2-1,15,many,CASSAVLAGYNEQFF,TGTGCCAGCAGTGCAGTTCTAGCGGGGTACAATGAGCAGTTCTTC
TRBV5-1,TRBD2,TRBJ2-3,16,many,CASSFRLAGGPDTQYF,TGCGCCAGCAGCTTCCGACTAGCGGGAGGGCCAGATACGCAGTATTTT
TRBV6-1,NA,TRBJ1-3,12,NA,CASSTSGLTIYF,TGTGCCAGCAGTACCTCGGGGCTGACCATATATTTT
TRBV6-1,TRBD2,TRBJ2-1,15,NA,CASSPGLARNNEQFF,TGTGCCAGCAGCCCGGGACTAGCGAGAAACAATGAGCAGTTCTTC
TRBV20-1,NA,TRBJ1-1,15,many,CSAPDGRAVNTEAFF,TGCAGTGCCCCGGATGGCAGGGCGGTGAACACTGAAGCTTTCTTT
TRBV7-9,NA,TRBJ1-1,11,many,CASSLRVEAFF,TGTGCCAGCAGCTTACGGGTTGAAGCTTTCTTT
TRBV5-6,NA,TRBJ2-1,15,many,CASSQRARKNNEQFF,TGTGCCAGCAGCCAACGAGCCAGAAAGAACAATGAGCAGTTCTTC
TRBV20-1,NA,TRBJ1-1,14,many,CSAPPRLGNTEAFF,TGCAGTGCACCTCCCAGGCTGGGGAACACTGAAGCTTTCTTT
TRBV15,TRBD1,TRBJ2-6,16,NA,CATSRGTGSGANVLTF,TGTGCCACCAGCAGAGGGACAGGGTCTGGGGCCAACGTCCTGACTTTC
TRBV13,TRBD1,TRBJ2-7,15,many,CASSSRTGKIYEQYF,TGTGCCAGCAGCTCCAGGACAGGGAAAATTTACGAGCAGTACTTC
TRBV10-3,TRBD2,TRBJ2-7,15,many,CAISETSGRSYEQYF,TGTGCCATCAGTGAGACTAGCGGGAGATCCTACGAGCAGTACTTC
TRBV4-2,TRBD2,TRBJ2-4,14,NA,CASSQSGRADIQYF,TGTGCCAGCAGCCAGAGCGGGAGGGCCGACATTCAGTACTTC
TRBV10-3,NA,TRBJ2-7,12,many,CATRTHSYEQYF,TGTGCCACAAGGACCCATTCCTACGAGCAGTACTTC
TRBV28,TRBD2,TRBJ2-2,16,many,CASSSAGGGYTGELFF,TGTGCCAGCAGTTCCGCGGGAGGGGGCTACACCGGGGAGCTGTTTTTT
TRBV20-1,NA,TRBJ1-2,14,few,CSARTGSEGYGYTF,TGCAGTGCTAGGACCGGGTCCGAGGGCTATGGCTACACCTTC
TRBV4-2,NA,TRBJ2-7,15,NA,CASSQDIHSSYEQYF,TGTGCCAGCAGCCAAGATATCCACAGCTCCTACGAGCAGTACTTC
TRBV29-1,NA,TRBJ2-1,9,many,CSVEDEQFF,TGCAGCGTTGAGGATGAGCAGTTCTTC
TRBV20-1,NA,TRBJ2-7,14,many,CSARSSGRGKEQYF,TGCAGTGCTAGATCCTCGGGCCGGGGTAAAGAGCAGTACTTC
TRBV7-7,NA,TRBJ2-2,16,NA,CAGSLAPAGNTGELFF,TGTGCTGGCAGCTTAGCTCCCGCGGGAAACACCGGGGAGCTGTTTTTT
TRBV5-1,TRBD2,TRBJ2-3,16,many,CASSLGLAGGPDTQYF,TGCGCCAGCAGCTTGGGACTAGCGGGAGGGCCAGATACGCAGTATTTT
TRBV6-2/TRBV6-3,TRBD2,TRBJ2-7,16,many,CASSRPGTSDPYEQYF,TGTGCCAGCAGTCGCCCCGGGACTAGCGACCCTTACGAGCAGTACTTC
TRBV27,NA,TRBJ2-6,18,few,CASSLGGTVTSGANVLTF,TGTGCCAGCAGTTTAGGCGGGACAGTAACCTCTGGGGCCAACGTCCTGACTTTC
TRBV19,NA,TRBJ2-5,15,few,CASSTAAVRKETQYF,TGTGCCAGTAGTACAGCCGCGGTCCGCAAAGAGACCCAGTACTTC